Listed below are T cell receptor beta chains from one sample, sequenced in a study of blood T cell repertoires in COVID-19. Sequenced by immunoSEQ multiplex PCR; TCRdb stores in-frame clones only, minus some. The sample contains about 130,000 clones, approximately 88% of which appear only once. The sequencing sample was made of peripheral blood. The receptors come from a man aged 60-69 years with acute or convalescent COVID-19. Each CDR3 is given with its conserved first and last residue. The D gene is left open where the match is weak. Clone size is shown for a subset of rows, as once, few, many or a class of expanded clone.

v_call: TRBV30
j_call: TRBJ1-5
d_call: NA
clone_size: NA
cdr3_nt: TGTGCCTGGAGTGCCCGAGGGGGACAGCCCCAGCATTTT
cdr3_aa: CAWSARGGQPQHF

v_call: TRBV5-6
j_call: TRBJ2-1
d_call: TRBD2
clone_size: once
cdr3_nt: TGTGCCAGCAGCCCGACTAGCGGGGGTGTATATGAGCAGTTCTTC
cdr3_aa: CASSPTSGGVYEQFF

v_call: TRBV5-6
j_call: TRBJ2-7
d_call: NA
clone_size: NA
cdr3_nt: TGTGCCAGCAGCTTGGGGCAGGCGAGATTCGAGCAGTACTTC
cdr3_aa: CASSLGQARFEQYF

v_call: TRBV30
j_call: TRBJ1-6
d_call: NA
clone_size: NA
cdr3_nt: TGTGCCTGGGAGCAGGGAGGGGAGTCACCCCTCCACTTT
cdr3_aa: CAWEQGGESPLHF

v_call: TRBV6-1
j_call: TRBJ1-1
d_call: TRBD1
clone_size: NA
cdr3_nt: TGTGCCAGCAGTGAAAGATGGGACAGGGGAGGAGCTGAAGCTTTCTTT
cdr3_aa: CASSERWDRGGAEAFF

v_call: TRBV27
j_call: TRBJ1-2
d_call: TRBD1
clone_size: few
cdr3_nt: TGTGCCAGGGAACAGGGGGCGAATGGCTACACCTTC
cdr3_aa: CAREQGANGYTF

v_call: TRBV30
j_call: TRBJ2-7
d_call: NA
clone_size: NA
cdr3_nt: TGTGCCTGGAAGGGGGTTGGTGAGCAGTACTTC
cdr3_aa: CAWKGVGEQYF

v_call: TRBV7-2
j_call: TRBJ2-7
d_call: NA
clone_size: NA
cdr3_nt: TGTGCCAGCAGCTTACGGCAGGGAACCTACGAGCAGTACTTC
cdr3_aa: CASSLRQGTYEQYF

v_call: TRBV7-6
j_call: TRBJ1-5
d_call: NA
clone_size: NA
cdr3_nt: TGTGCCAGCAGCTTAGACGGACGCGGGAATCAGCCCCAGCATTTT
cdr3_aa: CASSLDGRGNQPQHF

v_call: TRBV6-6
j_call: TRBJ2-1
d_call: NA
clone_size: NA
cdr3_nt: TGTGCCAGCAGTCCGCCTAAAAAGGGGCCTTGGGACAATGAGCAGTTCTTC
cdr3_aa: CASSPPKKGPWDNEQFF

v_call: TRBV9
j_call: TRBJ2-5
d_call: NA
clone_size: NA
cdr3_nt: TGTGCCAGCAGCGTAGGAGGTCCAGGGGAGACCCAGTACTTC
cdr3_aa: CASSVGGPGETQYF

v_call: TRBV4-1
j_call: TRBJ1-2
d_call: NA
clone_size: once
cdr3_nt: TGCGCCAGCAGCCAAGCAGCGGCAGTCCAGGTGGAAGGCTACACCTTC
cdr3_aa: CASSQAAAVQVEGYTF

v_call: TRBV7-8
j_call: TRBJ1-5
d_call: NA
clone_size: NA
cdr3_nt: TGTGCCAGCAGCTTAGACAGGGTAAGAAGTTATAGCAATCAGCCCCAGCATTTT
cdr3_aa: CASSLDRVRSYSNQPQHF

v_call: TRBV9
j_call: TRBJ2-3
d_call: NA
clone_size: NA
cdr3_nt: TGTGCCAGCAGCATCCGGGACTCCGGGCTTACGCAGTATTTT
cdr3_aa: CASSIRDSGLTQYF

v_call: TRBV3-1/TRBV3-2
j_call: TRBJ1-1
d_call: NA
clone_size: NA
cdr3_nt: TGTGCCAGCAGCCAAGAACAGGGCAGACAGAACACTGAAGCTTTCTTT
cdr3_aa: CASSQEQGRQNTEAFF